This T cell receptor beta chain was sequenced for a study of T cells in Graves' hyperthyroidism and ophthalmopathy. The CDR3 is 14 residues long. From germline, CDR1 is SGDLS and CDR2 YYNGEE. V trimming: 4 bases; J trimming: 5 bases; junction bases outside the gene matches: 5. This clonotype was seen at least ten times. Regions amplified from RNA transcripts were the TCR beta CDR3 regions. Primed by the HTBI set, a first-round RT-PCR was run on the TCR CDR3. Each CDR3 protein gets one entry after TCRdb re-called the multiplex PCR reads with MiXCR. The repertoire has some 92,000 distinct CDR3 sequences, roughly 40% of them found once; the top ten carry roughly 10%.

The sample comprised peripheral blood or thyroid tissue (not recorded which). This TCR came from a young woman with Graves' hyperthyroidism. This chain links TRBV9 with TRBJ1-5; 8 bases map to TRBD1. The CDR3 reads CASSPGGVDQPQHF. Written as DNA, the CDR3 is TGTGCCAGCAGCCCAGGGGGCGTAGATCAGCCCCAGCATTTT.